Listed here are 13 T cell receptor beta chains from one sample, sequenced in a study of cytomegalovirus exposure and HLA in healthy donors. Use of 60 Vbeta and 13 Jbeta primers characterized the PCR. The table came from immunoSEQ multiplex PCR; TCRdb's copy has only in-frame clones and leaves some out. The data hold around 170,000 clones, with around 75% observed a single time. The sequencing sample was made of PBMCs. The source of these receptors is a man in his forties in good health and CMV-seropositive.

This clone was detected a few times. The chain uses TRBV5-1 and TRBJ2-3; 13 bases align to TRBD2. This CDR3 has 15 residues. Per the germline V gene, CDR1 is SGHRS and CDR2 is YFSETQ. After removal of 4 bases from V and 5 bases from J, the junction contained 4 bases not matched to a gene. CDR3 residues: CASSLTSGGLDTQYF. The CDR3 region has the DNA TGCGCCAGCAGCCTGACTAGCGGGGGGTTAGATACGCAGTATTTT.

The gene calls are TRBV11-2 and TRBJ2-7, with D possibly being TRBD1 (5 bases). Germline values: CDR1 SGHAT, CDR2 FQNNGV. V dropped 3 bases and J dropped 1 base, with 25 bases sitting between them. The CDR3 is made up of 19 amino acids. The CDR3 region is CASSFPSGIKVDFSYEQYF. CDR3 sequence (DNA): TGTGCCAGCAGCTTCCCATCAGGGATAAAGGTCGATTTTTCCTACGAGCAGTACTTC.

Here the CDR3 DNA reads TGCGCCAGCAGCTTTGGACAGGCCAAGATTAGCAATCAGCCCCAGCATTTT. Translated, it gives CASSFGQAKISNQPQHF. The chain recombines TRBV5-1 with TRBJ1-5; 7 nucleotides match TRBD1. Germline V CDR1 and CDR2: SGHRS, YFSETQ. J was trimmed by 0 bases and V by 2 bases; bases with no gene match: 8. The CDR3 consists of 17 residues.

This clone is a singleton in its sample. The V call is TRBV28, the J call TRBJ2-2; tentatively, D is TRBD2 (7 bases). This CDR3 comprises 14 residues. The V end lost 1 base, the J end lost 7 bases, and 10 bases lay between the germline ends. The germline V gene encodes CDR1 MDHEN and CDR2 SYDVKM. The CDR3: CASSLSGGGGELFF. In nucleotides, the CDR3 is TGTGCCAGCAGTTTATCGGGGGGCGGCGGGGAGCTGTTTTTT.

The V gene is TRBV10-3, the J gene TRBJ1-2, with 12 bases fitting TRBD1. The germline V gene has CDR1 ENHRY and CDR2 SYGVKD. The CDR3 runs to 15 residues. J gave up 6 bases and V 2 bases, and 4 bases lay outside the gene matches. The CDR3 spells CAISERGDRGHGYTF. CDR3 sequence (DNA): TGTGCCATCAGTGAGAGGGGGGACAGGGGGCATGGCTACACCTTC.

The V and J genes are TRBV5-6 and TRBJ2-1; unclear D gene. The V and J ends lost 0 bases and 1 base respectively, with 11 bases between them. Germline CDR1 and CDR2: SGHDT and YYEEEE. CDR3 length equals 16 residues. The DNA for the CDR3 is TGTGCCAGCAGCTTGGAGTTACAAATTTCCTACAATGAGCAGTTCTTC. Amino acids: CASSLELQISYNEQFF.

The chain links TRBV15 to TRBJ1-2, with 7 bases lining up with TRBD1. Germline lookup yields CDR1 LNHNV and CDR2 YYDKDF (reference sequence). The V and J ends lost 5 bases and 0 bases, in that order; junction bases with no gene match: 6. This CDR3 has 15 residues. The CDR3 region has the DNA TGTGCCACCAGCTCGCACAGGGGAGCTAACTATGGCTACACCTTC. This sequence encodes CATSSHRGANYGYTF.

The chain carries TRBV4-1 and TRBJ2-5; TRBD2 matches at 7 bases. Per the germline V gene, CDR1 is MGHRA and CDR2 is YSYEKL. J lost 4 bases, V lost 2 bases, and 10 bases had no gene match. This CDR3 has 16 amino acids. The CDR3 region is CASSQIPPGRGETQYF. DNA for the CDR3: TGCGCCAGCAGCCAAATACCTCCAGGGAGGGGAGAGACCCAGTACTTC.

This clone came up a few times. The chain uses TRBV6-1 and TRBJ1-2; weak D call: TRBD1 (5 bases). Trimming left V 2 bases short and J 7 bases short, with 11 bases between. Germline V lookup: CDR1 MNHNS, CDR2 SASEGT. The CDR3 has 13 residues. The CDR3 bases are TGTGCCAGCAGTGAAAACGGGGACTTTGGCTACACCTTC. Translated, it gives CASSENGDFGYTF.

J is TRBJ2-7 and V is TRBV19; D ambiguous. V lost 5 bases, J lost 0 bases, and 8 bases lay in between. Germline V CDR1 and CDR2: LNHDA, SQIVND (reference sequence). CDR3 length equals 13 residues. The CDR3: CASSVQVSYEQYF. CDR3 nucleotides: TGTGCCAGTAGTGTCCAGGTCTCCTACGAGCAGTACTTC.

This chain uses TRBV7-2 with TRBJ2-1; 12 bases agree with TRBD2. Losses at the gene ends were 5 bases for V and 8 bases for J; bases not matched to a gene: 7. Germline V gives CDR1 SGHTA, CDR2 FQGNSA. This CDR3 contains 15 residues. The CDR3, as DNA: TGTGCCAGCAGCGCGCTAGCGGGGGGGCGAGATGAGCAGTTCTTC. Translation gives CASSALAGGRDEQFF. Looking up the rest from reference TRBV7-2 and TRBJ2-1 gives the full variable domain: GAGVSQSPSNKVTEKGKDVELRCDPISGHTALYWYRQSLGQGLEFLIYFQGNSAPDKSGLPSDRFSAERTGGSVSTLTIQRTQQEDSAVYLCASSALAGGRDEQFFGPGTRLTVL.

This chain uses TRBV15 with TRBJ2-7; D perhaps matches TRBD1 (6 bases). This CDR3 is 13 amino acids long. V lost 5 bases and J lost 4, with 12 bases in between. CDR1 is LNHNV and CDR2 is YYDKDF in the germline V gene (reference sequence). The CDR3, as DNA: TGTGCCACCAGCGCTCTCAGGGGATACGAGCAGTACTTC. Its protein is CATSALRGYEQYF.

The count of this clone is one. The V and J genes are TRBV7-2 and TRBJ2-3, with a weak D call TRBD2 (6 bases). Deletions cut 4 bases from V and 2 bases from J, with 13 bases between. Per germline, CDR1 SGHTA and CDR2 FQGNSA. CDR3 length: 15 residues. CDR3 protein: CASSSLGGATDTQYF. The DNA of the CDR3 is TGTGCCAGCAGCTCCCTCGGAGGGGCCACAGATACGCAGTATTTT.